This entry lists 20 T cell receptor beta chains sequenced from one sample in a study of T cells in women clearing cervical HPV infection. Libraries were prepared by immunoSEQ multiplex PCR; TCRdb keeps only in-frame clonotypes and omits some of them. The sample totals 21,000 or so clones. The sample comprised blood buffy coat. These receptors came from a woman between 18 and 69 years old with a cervical HPV16 infection that either progressed to CIN3+ or cleared (not recorded which).

A remark on this clone: The read is 3 residues too short to cover the CDR3 end, so that end is filled in from the germline J gene. This sequence joins TRBV7-9 and TRBJ2-1, with D perhaps matching TRBD1 (5 bases). Germline CDR1 SEHNR, CDR2 FQNEAQ (reference sequence). The CDR3 is 12 residues long. V was shortened by 7 bases and J by 9 bases, with 13 bases between the two germline ends. The DNA read from the CDR3 is TGTGCCAGCACAGAGTTCCAGGGTGAG. Protein sequence: CASTEFQGE. The whole CDR3 is CASTEFQGEQFF.

Notes on this clone: The read ends 3 residues early relative to the CDR3; the germline J gene fills the gap. The chain is built from TRBV19 and TRBJ1-2; D possibly corresponds to TRBD1 (6 bases). The V gene lost 3 bases and the J gene lost 5 bases, with 13 bases spanning the gap. Germline values: CDR1 LNHDA, CDR2 SQIVND (reference sequence). CDR3 length: 14 amino acids. CDR3 sequence reads: CASSMGGGEYGYTF. Partial CDR3 DNA: TGTGCCAGTAGTATGGGGGGGGGCGAGTATGGC.

Comments on this clone: The sequenced fragment ends 3 residues before the CDR3 boundary, so the rest is inferred from the germline J gene. The chain carries TRBV30 and TRBJ2-3; D may be TRBD1 (6 bases). Germline V lookup: CDR1 GTSNPN, CDR2 SVGIG (reference sequence). The CDR3 covers 14 residues. Between the trimmed V and J ends, which lost 2 bases and 2 bases, there was a span of 11 bases. CDR3 in amino acids: CAWSTTGATDTQYF. The sequenced part of the CDR3 DNA is TGTGCCTGGAGTACGACAGGAGCCACAGATACG. The full variable domain, completed using reference TRBV30 and TRBJ2-3, is SQTIHQWPATLVQPVGSPLSLECTVEGTSNPNLYWYRQAAGRGLQLLFYSVGIGQISSEVPQNLSASRPQDRQFILSSKKLLLSDSGFYLCAWSTTGATDTQYFGPGTRLTVL.

The CDR3 sequence is CASSDSGDNSPLHF. The covered CDR3 bases are TGTGCCAGCAGTGACTCAGGGGATAATTCACCC. The chain links TRBV2 to TRBJ1-6, with TRBD1 as a possible D gene (6 bases). The read is 3 residues too short to cover the CDR3 end, so that end is filled in from the germline J gene. There are 14 residues in the CDR3. V lost 3 bases and J 5 bases, leaving 8 bases between the germline ends. The germline CDR1 and CDR2 sequences are SNHLY and FYNNEI.

This chain's CDR3 is CASSPRGLIYDYTF. The DNA read from the CDR3 is TGTGCCAGCAGCCCCAGGGGGCTGATCTACGAC. V and J are TRBV7-2 and TRBJ1-2; 8 nucleotides line up with TRBD1. The read gets to within 3 residues of the CDR3 end, and the germline J gene fills in the rest. Germline V lookup: CDR1 SGHTA, CDR2 FQGNSA. This CDR3 contains 14 residues.

In regard to this clone: The CDR3 end lies 3 residues beyond the end of the read and is filled in from the germline J gene. This chain uses TRBV5-1 with TRBJ2-3, with a tentative D call TRBD1 (6 bases). CDR1 is SGHRS and CDR2 is YFSETQ in the germline V gene. CDR3 length equals 14 residues. The chain's CDR3 is CASATGDSNQPQYF. The part of the CDR3 DNA that was read is TGCGCCAGCGCGACAGGAGATAGCAATCAGCCG.

In regard to this clone: The read is 3 residues too short to cover the CDR3 end, so that end is filled in from the germline J gene. The chain links TRBV5-1 to TRBJ2-7; 9 bases agree with TRBD1. V lost 4 bases, J lost 0 bases, and 5 bases stayed unmatched. This CDR3 region has 15 residues. Per the germline V gene, CDR1 is SGHRS and CDR2 is YFSETQ. The chain's CDR3 is CASSPGQGPSYEQYF. The CDR3 bases that were read are TGCGCCAGCAGCCCGGGACAGGGCCCCTCCTACGAG.

Concerning this clone: The read stops 3 residues short of the end of the CDR3; the missing end is completed from the germline J gene. The rearrangement uses TRBV19 and TRBJ2-1; weak D call: TRBD1 (8 bases). This CDR3 region has 16 residues. Germline CDR1 LNHDA, CDR2 SQIVND (reference sequence). Trimming pared 3 bases from V and 5 bases from J, leaving 17 bases between. The CDR3 here is CASSIHRGGKDNEQFF. CDR3 DNA, as far as it was read: TGTGCCAGTAGTATCCACAGGGGGGGAAAAGACAATGAG.

Remarks on this clone: The CDR3 end falls 3 residues outside the read, so it is completed with the germline J gene. This sequence joins TRBV2 and TRBJ2-3, with D possibly TRBD1 on 5 matching bases. Per the germline V gene, CDR1 is SNHLY and CDR2 is FYNNEI. The V gene lost 8 bases and the J gene lost 4 bases, with 13 bases spanning the gap. This CDR3 contains 13 residues. CDR3 residues: CASLGRAADTQYF. The sequenced part of the CDR3 DNA is TGTGCCAGCTTAGGCAGGGCCGCAGATACG.

A note on this clone: Read sequence stops 3 residues before the CDR3 end, and the germline J gene provides the missing end. This sequence joins TRBV7-8 and TRBJ1-1; 10 bases are shared with TRBD1. V shed 5 bases, J shed 6 bases, and the junction held 9 bases outside the gene matches. CDR1 and CDR2 (germline): SGHVS, FQNEAQ. The CDR3 runs 15 residues. The CDR3 region is CASSRSGQGSAEAFF. CDR3 DNA (partial): TGTGCCAGCAGCCGTTCGGGACAGGGGAGTGCTGAA.

A word on this clone: The read gets to within 3 residues of the CDR3 end, and the germline J gene fills in the rest. The chain recombines TRBV7-3 with TRBJ2-7, with 11 positions matching TRBD2. V was pared by 1 base and J by 2 bases, with 10 bases of the junction left unmatched. CDR3 length: 18 residues. CDR1 and CDR2 from the germline V gene are SGHTA and FQGTGA. Incomplete CDR3 DNA: TGTGCCAGCAGCTTAAGGAGGTTAGCGGGAGGGCGCACCTACGAG. Translation gives CASSLRRLAGGRTYE. In full, the CDR3 is CASSLRRLAGGRTYEQYF.

The sequenced CDR3 bases are TGCGCCAGCAGTCAGTCTAGCGGGGTGTTCGGGGAG. Its protein is CASSQSSGVFGE. The whole CDR3 sequence is CASSQSSGVFGELFF. V gene TRBV5-1 combines with J gene TRBJ2-2, with TRBD2 matching 9 bases. The read comes to an end 3 residues before the CDR3 does, leaving the germline J gene to fill in the end. Trimming at V came to 5 bases and at J to 7 bases, leaving 9 bases not matched to a gene. Germline V gene sequence: CDR1 SGHRS, CDR2 YFSETQ. There are 15 residues in the CDR3.

Details on this clone: The read stops 3 residues short of the end of the CDR3; the missing end is completed from the germline J gene. This rearrangement joins TRBV18 to TRBJ1-2; no definite D call. Germline-derived CDR1 and CDR2 are KGHSH and LQKENI. This CDR3 is built from 14 residues. The CDR3 region is CASSPPRAVGDYTF. Partial CDR3 DNA: TGTGCCAGCTCACCACCGCGGGCAGTGGGCGAC.

About this clone itself: The CDR3 end is not reached by the read, which stops 3 residues before it; the germline J gene fills it in. V and J are TRBV20-1 and TRBJ2-5, with 11 bases lining up with TRBD2. This CDR3 comprises 14 residues. The germline V gene has CDR1 DFQATT and CDR2 SNEGSKA (reference sequence). J was trimmed by 5 bases and V by 0 bases; bases with no gene match: 2. The DNA read from the CDR3 is TGCAGTGCTAGAGATCCTAGCGGGGGGGAGACC. Its translation is CSARDPSGGET. From start to end, the CDR3 is CSARDPSGGETQYF.

Remarks on this clone: The read falls 3 residues short of the CDR3 end, and the missing part is taken from the germline J gene. The chain uses TRBV2 and TRBJ2-4; D not certain. CDR3 length equals 15 residues. CDR1 is SNHLY and CDR2 is FYNNEI in the germline V gene. The CDR3 spells CASIPRKSSNYGQYF. Partial CDR3 DNA: TGTGCCAGCATTCCGCGAAAAAGTAGTAACTATGGT.

Details on this clone: The read terminates 3 residues ahead of where the CDR3 ends, so the germline J gene completes it. This chain connects TRBV7-9 to TRBJ2-4, with D perhaps matching TRBD2 (6 bases). Per germline, CDR1 SEHNR and CDR2 FQNEAQ (reference sequence). This CDR3 is 14 amino acids long. CDR3 protein: CASSFGLEGDGQYF. CDR3 DNA, as far as it was read: TGTGCCAGCAGCTTTGGGTTGGAGGGCGATGGT. The whole variable domain, filled in from reference TRBV7-9 and TRBJ2-4, reads DTGVSQNPRHKITKRGQNVTFRCDPISEHNRLYWYRQTLGQGPEFLTYFQNEAQLEKSRLLSDRFSAERPKGSFSTLEIQRTEQGDSAMYLCASSFGLEGDGQYFGAGTRLSVL.

Turning to this clone: The missing CDR3 end, 3 residues past where the read stops, is filled in from the germline J gene. This chain links TRBV2 with TRBJ2-2, with D perhaps being TRBD1 or TRBD2 (5 bases each). CDR3 length equals 14 residues. Germline V gene data show CDR1 as SNHLY and CDR2 as FYNNEI. This CDR3 reads CASSGVRGNEKLFF. CDR3 DNA (partial): TGTGCCAGCAGTGGGGTGAGGGGTAATGAAAAG.

Of note for this clone: The read ends 3 residues before the CDR3 terminus; that terminus is restored from the germline J gene. The rearrangement joins TRBV19 to TRBJ1-2; D may be TRBD1 (5 bases). CDR1 and CDR2 (germline): LNHDA, SQIVND (reference sequence). This CDR3 has 15 residues. Incomplete CDR3 DNA: TGTGCCAGTAGTTTGGGACTATCGGGGAGATATACC. The encoded protein is CASSLGLSGRYT. In full, the CDR3 reads CASSLGLSGRYTYTF.

This clone counts as medium-sized by frequency. The read finishes 3 residues shy of the CDR3 end, and the germline J gene is used to complete it. The rearrangement joins TRBV29-1 to TRBJ2-5; the match to TRBD2 covers 10 bases. V shed 4 bases and J 5 bases; nucleotides not matched to a gene: 10. The length of the CDR3 is 15 residues. Germline CDR1 is SQVTM and CDR2 is ANQGSEA. The CDR3 DNA, read in part, is TGCAGCGTTGCTCTAGCGGGAGTAGTTAAGGAGACC. This sequence encodes CSVALAGVVKET. The full CDR3 protein reads CSVALAGVVKETQYF. Together with reference TRBV29-1 and TRBJ2-5, the CDR3 gives the full variable domain: SAVISQKPSRDICQRGTSLTIQCQVDSQVTMMFWYRQQPGQSLTLIATANQGSEATYESGFVIDKFPISRPNLTFSTLTVSNMSPEDSSIYLCSVALAGVVKETQYFGPGTRLLVL.

About this clone itself: The CDR3 end falls 3 residues outside the read, so it is completed with the germline J gene. The chain combines TRBV12-3 or TRBV12-4 with TRBJ1-1; TRBD1 might be the D (6 bases). The V gene lost 7 bases and the J gene lost 0 bases, with 18 bases spanning the gap. This CDR3 has 16 residues. CDR3: CASTPRRDTMNTEAFF. The CDR3 bases that were read are TGTGCCAGCACCCCACGCCGGGACACCATGAACACTGAA.